Below, one T cell receptor (beta chain) is given with its context. These data originate in a study of blood T cell repertoires in COVID-19. Across the whole study: Spain, Italy and the United States supplied samples that represented acute and convalescent COVID-19. PBMCs, B-cell-depleted T cells, or T cells provided the cDNA or gDNA that made up the material.

In the original workflow: Amplifying reference gene primers gave estimates of nucleated cell counts. Clones were sequenced by immunoSEQ multiplex PCR, and TCRdb holds only the in-frame ones, with some missing. The DNA gave D and trimming, while V, J and clone size come from that table. The sample records roughly 180,000 clones, nearly 85% being singletons. Trimming left V 4 bases short and J 8 bases short, with 15 bases between. The CDR3 totals 14 residues. In germline, CDR1 is SGHDT, CDR2 YYEEEE. The chain has TRBV5-6 and TRBJ1-4; unclear D gene. This receptor was obtained from a woman aged 30 to 39 with acute or convalescent COVID-19. Sequencing was performed on peripheral blood. The CDR3 DNA reads TGTGCCAGCAGCGCGGAGAGGTTGGAGGAAAAACTGTTTTTT. It is translated as CASSAERLEEKLFF.